Listed below are T cell receptor beta chains from one sample, sequenced in a study of blood T cell repertoires in COVID-19. Sequenced by immunoSEQ multiplex PCR; TCRdb stores in-frame clones only, minus some. This sample yields some 250,000 clones, of which around 89% are seen a single time; approximately 9.5% belongs to the top ten. Material: PBMCs or T cells enriched from blood (not recorded which). These receptors were obtained from a man in his forties or fifties who had recovered from COVID-19. CDR3s include the opening cysteine and the closing phenylalanine or tryptophan. The D gene is left open where the match is weak. Size is stated for part of the rows, as once, few or many counts, or as a class when the clone is expanded.

d_gene,abundance,j_gene,v_gene,CDR3aa,CDR3nt
TRBD1,.,TRBJ1-4,TRBV16,CASSQRDSINEKLFF,TGTGCCAGCAGCCAGAGGGACAGCATCAATGAAAAACTGTTTTTT
.,once,TRBJ1-5,TRBV5-8,CASSFSSGSPSNQPQHF,TGTGCCAGCAGCTTCTCCTCCGGGTCCCCTAGCAATCAGCCCCAGCATTTT
.,.,TRBJ1-1,TRBV14,CASSQVPGLNTEAFF,TGTGCCAGCAGCCAAGTGCCAGGTTTGAACACTGAAGCTTTCTTT
TRBD1,.,TRBJ2-7,TRBV9,CASSVVSGQGYEQYF,TGTGCCAGCAGCGTAGTCTCGGGACAGGGGTACGAGCAGTACTTC
.,.,TRBJ1-5,TRBV6-2/TRBV6-3,CASSYAPGRNQPQHF,TGTGCCAGCAGTTACGCTCCAGGTCGCAATCAGCCCCAGCATTTT
TRBD1,once,TRBJ2-2,TRBV5-1,CASSYRRGTGSVGELFF,TGCGCCAGCAGCTACAGACGAGGGACAGGGTCCGTCGGGGAGCTGTTTTTT
TRBD2,.,TRBJ2-1,TRBV7-8,CASTSTSGRYEQFF,TGTGCCAGCACCTCGACTAGCGGGAGATATGAGCAGTTCTTC
.,many,TRBJ1-1,TRBV2,CASGRQKRAEAFF,TGTGCCAGCGGTAGACAGAAAAGGGCTGAAGCTTTCTTT
.,.,TRBJ2-7,TRBV28,CASSLQATYEQYF,TGTGCCAGCAGTTTACAGGCAACCTACGAGCAGTACTTC
.,.,TRBJ1-5,TRBV19,CASSIRDSNQPQHF,TGTGCCAGTAGTATAAGAGATAGCAATCAGCCCCAGCATTTT
TRBD1,.,TRBJ1-5,TRBV18,CASSPEGTGWNQPQHF,TGTGCCAGCTCACCAGAGGGGACAGGCTGGAATCAGCCCCAGCATTTT
TRBD1,.,TRBJ2-5,TRBV11-3,CASSSKTGYTGFETQYF,TGTGCCAGCAGCTCGAAGACAGGGTATACGGGTTTTGAGACCCAGTACTTC
.,.,TRBJ2-1,TRBV21-1,CASSRGYDRVANRNRSSYNEQFF,TGTGCCAGCAGCAGGGGTTACGACAGGGTAGCGAATAGAAACAGGAGCTCCTACAATGAGCAGTTCTTC
.,.,TRBJ1-1,TRBV5-4,CASSFYRYTEAFF,TGTGCCAGCAGCTTTTACAGATACACTGAAGCTTTCTTT